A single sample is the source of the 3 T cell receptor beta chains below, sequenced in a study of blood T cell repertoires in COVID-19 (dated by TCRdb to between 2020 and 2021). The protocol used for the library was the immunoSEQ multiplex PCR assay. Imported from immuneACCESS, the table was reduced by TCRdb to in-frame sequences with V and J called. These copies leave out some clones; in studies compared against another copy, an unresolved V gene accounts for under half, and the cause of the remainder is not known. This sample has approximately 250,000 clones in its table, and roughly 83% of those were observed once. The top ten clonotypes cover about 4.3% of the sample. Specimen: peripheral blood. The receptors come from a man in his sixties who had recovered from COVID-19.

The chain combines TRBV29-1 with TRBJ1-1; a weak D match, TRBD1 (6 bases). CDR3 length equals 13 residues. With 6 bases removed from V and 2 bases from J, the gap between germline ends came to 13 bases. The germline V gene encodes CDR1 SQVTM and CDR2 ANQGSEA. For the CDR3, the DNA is TGCAGCGTCGTACAGGGATTCAACACTGAAGCTTTCTTT. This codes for CSVVQGFNTEAFF.

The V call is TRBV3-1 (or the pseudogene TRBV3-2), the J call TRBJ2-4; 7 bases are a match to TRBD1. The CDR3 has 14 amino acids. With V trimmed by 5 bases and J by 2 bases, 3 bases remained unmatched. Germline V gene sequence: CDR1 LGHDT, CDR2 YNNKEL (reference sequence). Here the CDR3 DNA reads TGTGCCAGCAGCGACAGGGCAACCAAAAACATTCAGTACTTC. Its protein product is CASSDRATKNIQYF.

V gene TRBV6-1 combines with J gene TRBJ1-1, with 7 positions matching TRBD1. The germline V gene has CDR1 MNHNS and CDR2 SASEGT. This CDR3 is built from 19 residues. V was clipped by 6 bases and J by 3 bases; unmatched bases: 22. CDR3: CASSEQGWVKGDMDTEAFF. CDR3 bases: TGTGCCAGCAGCGAACAGGGGTGGGTAAAAGGGGACATGGACACTGAAGCTTTCTTT.